A single count supports the clone carrying this T cell receptor beta chain. The V gene's germline CDR1 is ENHRY and CDR2 SYGVKD. V lost 6 bases to trimming and J lost 2 bases; unmatched junction nucleotides: 3. This CDR3 has 14 residues. The data derive from a study of early T cells in non-severe SARS-CoV-2 infection. Study-wide context: Chains stayed unpaired after sequencing of bulk RNA from unsorted whole blood.

cDNA molecules, individually, were tagged with unique molecular identifiers. TCRdb independently ran MiXCR on the 5' RACE reads; one entry per CDR3 protein. The repertoire holds more than 95,000 distinct CDR3 sequences, approximately 10% seen once, with about 4.5% in the top ten. Specimen: whole blood, collected at baseline. The chain recombines TRBV10-3 with TRBJ1-1; the match to TRBD1 covers 10 bases. This TCR derives from an adult who was a healthcare worker with PCR-confirmed SARS-CoV-2 infection or an uninfected control (not recorded which). The CDR3 nucleotides read TGTGCCATCAGAGGGGACAGGGGAAACACTGAAGCTTTCTTT. It yields the protein CAIRGDRGNTEAFF.